The 24 T cell receptor beta chains given below trace back to one sample, sequenced in a study of T cell responses to AZD1222 COVID-19 vaccine. Profiling relied on immunoSEQ multiplex PCR, and the TCRdb table lists in-frame clones only, not all of them. The table records around 140,000 clones, approximately 92% of them present only once. The specimen was peripheral blood, collected 28 days after the second AZD1222 dose. These receptors all come from an adult who received the AZD1222 COVID-19 vaccine.

V and J are TRBV28 and TRBJ1-3; no clear D. V shed 2 bases and J shed 9 bases, with 14 bases lying between them. Germline values: CDR1 MDHEN, CDR2 SYDVKM. This CDR3 comprises 14 residues. The CDR3 DNA follows: TGTGCCAGCAGTTTAGGTACACTACGCAGCACCATATATTTT. Its translation: CASSLGTLRSTIYF.

The chain couples TRBV11-2 to TRBJ2-1; a possible D gene is TRBD2 (5 bases). The CDR3 covers 17 residues. Germline V gene lookup returns CDR1 SGHAT and CDR2 FQNNGV. The ends were cut back, 2 bases at V and 0 bases at J, with 14 bases in the middle. CDR3 residues: CASSLRAGLNSYNEQFF. The CDR3 DNA follows: TGTGCCAGCAGCTTAAGGGCGGGCCTCAACTCCTACAATGAGCAGTTCTTC.

This chain joins TRBV3-1 (or the pseudogene TRBV3-2) and TRBJ1-4; D gene uncertain. CDR3 size: 15 residues. Germline V gene data show CDR1 as LGHDT and CDR2 as YNNKEL (reference sequence). V dropped 0 bases and J dropped 7 bases, with 12 bases sitting between them. The CDR3 protein is CASSQDPASGEKLFF. CDR3 bases: TGTGCCAGCAGCCAAGACCCGGCCTCGGGTGAAAAACTGTTTTTT.

This clone appeared once. This rearrangement joins TRBV5-6 to TRBJ2-7, with D uncertain. Germline assignment: CDR1 SGHDT and CDR2 YYEEEE. Deletions cut 2 bases from V and 4 bases from J, with 7 bases between. The CDR3 has 12 amino acids. The chain's CDR3 is CASSLNRYEQYF. In nucleotides, the CDR3 is TGTGCCAGCAGCTTAAACAGATACGAGCAGTACTTC.

The genes are TRBV10-3 and TRBJ2-3; 10 nucleotides match TRBD2. The germline V gene encodes CDR1 ENHRY and CDR2 SYGVKD. With 5 bases clipped from V and 0 bases from J, the junction kept 8 bases outside the gene matches. The CDR3 covers 17 residues. DNA for the CDR3: TGTGCCATCAGTCGACTAGCGGGTCGTACTAGCACAGATACGCAGTATTTT. Protein sequence: CAISRLAGRTSTDTQYF.

The rearrangement uses TRBV6-1 and TRBJ1-2; TRBD1 is a possible D gene (6 bases). Looked up from germline, CDR1 is MNHNS and CDR2 is SASEGT. The CDR3 runs 14 residues. V shed 1 base and J shed 7 bases, with 13 bases lying between them. The CDR3 DNA reads as TGTGCCAGCAGTGAAGTGAGGGGGTCGGGTGGCTACACCTTC. As protein: CASSEVRGSGGYTF.

The chain combines TRBV28 with TRBJ2-7; 14 bases align to TRBD2. The CDR3 is 17 amino acids. Germline V gene sequence: CDR1 MDHEN, CDR2 SYDVKM. The V and J ends lost 2 bases and 4 bases, in that order; junction bases with no gene match: 7. CDR3 sequence (DNA): TGTGCCAGCAGTTTACCGGGACTAGCGGGAGCCGGGTACGAGCAGTACTTC. Protein product: CASSLPGLAGAGYEQYF.

The chain uses TRBV2 and TRBJ1-4, with 8 bases that match TRBD1. The trim removed 9 bases at V and 5 bases at J, leaving 5 bases unmatched. This CDR3 comprises 13 residues. Per germline, CDR1 SNHLY and CDR2 FYNNEI. In nucleotides, the CDR3 is TGTGCCAGTGCGACAGGGGTCAATGAAAAACTGTTTTTT. Its protein is CASATGVNEKLFF.

The sample holds one count of this clone. CDR3 sequence: CASTLPPAGAYEQYF. The CDR3, as DNA: TGTGCCAGCACTCTTCCTCCAGCGGGGGCTTACGAGCAGTACTTC. The chain combines TRBV28 with TRBJ2-7; 8 bases map to TRBD2. V trimming: 7 bases; J trimming: 4 bases; junction bases outside the gene matches: 12. The CDR3 spans 15 residues. In germline, CDR1 is MDHEN, CDR2 SYDVKM.

The chain uses TRBV7-9 and TRBJ1-1; D is uncertain. The CDR3 has 14 amino acids. Germline V gives CDR1 SEHNR, CDR2 FQNEAQ (reference sequence). The V gene lost 2 bases and the J gene lost 1 base, with 8 bases spanning the gap. As DNA, the CDR3 is TGTGCCAGCAGCTTAATGCCGGCGAACACTGAAGCTTTCTTT. Translated: CASSLMPANTEAFF.

This chain connects TRBV18 to TRBJ1-5; no clear D gene. Germline V gene data show CDR1 as KGHSH and CDR2 as LQKENI. This CDR3 has 14 residues. V lost 3 bases, J lost 2 bases, and 8 bases lay in between. The CDR3: CASSPDRGNQPQHF. DNA for the CDR3: TGTGCCAGCTCACCCGATCGGGGCAATCAGCCCCAGCATTTT.

The gene calls are TRBV27 and TRBJ2-2; TRBD1 matches at 9 bases. This CDR3 is built from 18 residues. V shed 2 bases and J 5 bases; nucleotides not matched to a gene: 12. CDR1 and CDR2 (germline): MNHEY, SMNVEV (reference sequence). The CDR3 region has the DNA TGTGCCAGCAGTTTAGTACCGGGACAGGGTTTGGGGACCGGGGAGCTGTTTTTT. Protein: CASSLVPGQGLGTGELFF.

The DNA of the CDR3 is TGTGCCAGCAGTTACGGGGGGCAGGGGCCCCAGCATTTT. Amino acid sequence: CASSYGGQGPQHF. V and J are TRBV6-2 or TRBV6-3 and TRBJ1-5, with D possibly matching TRBD1 (6 bases). The CDR3 contains 13 residues. Germline V gene data show CDR1 as MNHEY and CDR2 as SVGEGT. V lost 2 bases and J 9 bases, leaving 11 bases between the germline ends.

This chain connects TRBV20-1 to TRBJ2-4, with 8 bases matching TRBD2. CDR1 DFQATT and CDR2 SNEGSKA come from the germline V gene (reference sequence). This CDR3 is built from 15 residues. Losses at the gene ends were 5 bases for V and 3 bases for J; bases not matched to a gene: 9. The CDR3: CSARERELVKNIQYF. The CDR3 DNA is TGCAGTGCTCGTGAGCGGGAGTTGGTCAAAAACATTCAGTACTTC.

The chain links TRBV4-3 to TRBJ1-2; D unresolved. This CDR3 is built from 15 residues. Germline CDR1 and CDR2: LGHNA and YSLEER. Trimming removed 0 bases at V and 4 bases at J, with 12 bases between. CDR3 bases: TGCGCCAGCAGCCAAGATAGGAAAGGAGTCTATGGCTACACCTTC. Translated: CASSQDRKGVYGYTF.

V is TRBV29-1 and J is TRBJ1-5; unclear D gene. Trimming left V 6 bases short and J 5 bases short, with 14 bases between. CDR1 is SQVTM, CDR2 ANQGSEA, per germline. The CDR3 length is 13 residues. Here the CDR3 DNA reads TGCAGCGTCGCTGAAGGATTGGATCAGCCCCAGCATTTT. Translated, it gives CSVAEGLDQPQHF.

V and J are TRBV7-2 and TRBJ1-5; 9 nucleotides match TRBD1. With V trimmed by 5 bases and J by 6 bases, 5 bases remained unmatched. The CDR3 has 14 amino acids. CDR1 is SGHTA, CDR2 FQGNSA, per germline. DNA for the CDR3: TGTGCCAGCAGCCAGGGACAGGGCTTTCAGCCCCAGCATTTT. The encoded protein is CASSQGQGFQPQHF.

CDR3 residues: CASSKQGSYEQYF. In DNA, the CDR3 is TGTGCCAGCAGCAAACAGGGCTCCTACGAGCAGTACTTC. The chain employs TRBV16 and TRBJ2-7; a weak D match, TRBD1 (6 bases). CDR3 size: 13 residues. Deletions cut 5 bases from V and 0 bases from J, with 8 bases between. Germline V gene lookup returns CDR1 KGHSY and CDR2 FQNENV.

This clone was counted once. This chain joins TRBV29-1 and TRBJ2-1; 8 bases fit TRBD2. V gave up 3 bases and J gave up 10 bases; unmatched junction bases: 5. The CDR3 covers 12 residues. The V gene's germline CDR1 is SQVTM and CDR2 ANQGSEA. The DNA for the CDR3 is TGCAGCGTTGAGCCAGTAGCGGGAGAGCAGTTCTTC. This gives the protein CSVEPVAGEQFF.

This rearrangement joins TRBV4-1 to TRBJ2-3; D perhaps matches TRBD2 (6 bases). V lost 7 bases and J lost 4, with 21 bases in between. Germline V gives CDR1 MGHRA, CDR2 YSYEKL. The CDR3 extends over 16 amino acids. This chain's CDR3 is CASTTSGSGSADTQYF. CDR3 bases: TGCGCCAGCACCACATCGGGATCCGGGAGCGCAGATACGCAGTATTTT.

This chain joins TRBV5-1 and TRBJ2-7, with 7 bases aligning to TRBD2. The CDR3 covers 16 residues. CDR1 SGHRS and CDR2 YFSETQ come from the germline V gene. V shed 4 bases, J shed 2 bases, and the junction held 12 bases outside the gene matches. CDR3 residues: CASSPNIAGAAYEQYF. The DNA of the CDR3 is TGCGCCAGCAGCCCAAACATAGCGGGTGCCGCCTACGAGCAGTACTTC.

This chain connects TRBV6-5 to TRBJ2-1; the match to TRBD1 covers 9 bases. Germline V gives CDR1 MNHEY, CDR2 SVGAGI. The CDR3 consists of 14 residues. J gave up 4 bases and V 6 bases, and 4 bases lay outside the gene matches. The CDR3 sequence: CASRTGTGYNEQFF. DNA of the CDR3: TGTGCCAGCAGAACCGGGACAGGGTACAATGAGCAGTTCTTC.

On this clone: The sample holds other DNA sequences that translate to the same CDR3. The chain recombines TRBV30 with TRBJ1-1; D gene unclear. The V and J ends lost 0 bases and 1 base respectively, with 6 bases between them. The CDR3 runs 13 residues. Germline V CDR1 and CDR2: GTSNPN, SVGIG (reference sequence). DNA of the CDR3: TGTGCCTGGAGTGTCACAGCGAACACTGAAGCTTTCTTT. It is translated as CAWSVTANTEAFF.

The chain is built from TRBV6-5 and TRBJ2-7; D is possibly TRBD1 (5 bases). Germline V CDR1 and CDR2: MNHEY, SVGAGI. CDR3 length: 12 residues. Trimming pared 6 bases from V and 2 bases from J, leaving 8 bases between. The CDR3 DNA reads TGTGCCAGCAGAGACAGTACCTACGAGCAGTACTTC. Residues: CASRDSTYEQYF.